These 13 T cell receptor beta chains originate from one sample sequenced in a study of cytomegalovirus exposure and HLA in healthy donors. The PCR ran on 60 Vbeta and 13 Jbeta primers. The method was immunoSEQ multiplex PCR; TCRdb's version includes in-frame clones alone and lacks a portion of them. Seen here are approximately 120,000 clones, approximately 78% observed once, and the top ten hold approximately 1.1%. The specimen was PBMCs. The receptors derive from a woman in her twenties or thirties in good health and CMV-seronegative.

This chain joins TRBV11-3 and TRBJ1-5; D is unclear. In germline, CDR1 is SGHNT, CDR2 YENEEA. Trimming stripped 0 bases from V and 5 bases from J, with 5 bases between. This CDR3 has 13 residues. DNA for the CDR3: TGTGCCAGCAGCTTAGATCGAGATCAGCCCCAGCATTTT. This codes for CASSLDRDQPQHF.

This chain connects TRBV13 to TRBJ2-7, with unresolved D. CDR3 length: 13 amino acids. Germline V gene sequence: CDR1 PRHDT, CDR2 FYEKMQ (reference sequence). Between the trimmed V and J ends, which lost 5 bases and 0 bases, there was a span of 8 bases. In nucleotides, the CDR3 is TGTGCCAGCAGCCACGCGTCCTCCTACGAGCAGTACTTC. Amino acids: CASSHASSYEQYF.

The J gene is TRBJ2-7, the V gene TRBV2; the D gene is possibly TRBD1 (6 bases). With 6 bases removed from V and 0 bases from J, the gap between germline ends came to 18 bases. Germline V gene data show CDR1 as SNHLY and CDR2 as FYNNEI. This CDR3 comprises 16 residues. The CDR3 here is CASSDPGADSSYEQYF. CDR3 nucleotide sequence: TGTGCCAGCAGCGATCCAGGGGCCGATAGCTCCTACGAGCAGTACTTC.

This chain uses TRBV4-3 with TRBJ1-2, with D tentatively TRBD1 (5 bases). The CDR3 covers 16 residues. Germline V gives CDR1 LGHNA, CDR2 YSLEER. Trimming shortened V by 0 bases and J by 7 bases, and 18 bases separated the two germline ends. The CDR3 reads CASSQDLGGVMGGYTF. The CDR3 nucleotides are TGCGCCAGCAGCCAAGATCTCGGGGGTGTTATGGGTGGCTACACCTTC.

CDR3 in DNA: TGTGCCAGCAGTCCTACCCCTCTCGTCCGGGACAGTCACTATGGCTACACCTTC. Amino acids: CASSPTPLVRDSHYGYTF. The chain has TRBV4-2 and TRBJ1-2; 7 nucleotides align to TRBD1. The J segment lost 3 bases and the V segment lost 6 bases, leaving 19 bases of the junction unmatched. The CDR3 is 18 amino acids. Germline-derived CDR1 and CDR2 are LGHNA and YNFKEQ.

V and J are TRBV9 and TRBJ1-3, with 7 bases aligning to TRBD1. Looked up from germline, CDR1 is SGDLS and CDR2 is YYNGEE. The junction had 6 bases not matched to a gene; V was cut back by 1 base and J by 2 bases. The CDR3 runs 16 residues. CDR3 coding DNA: TGTGCCAGCAGCGTATCCACAGGGGAGGCTGGAAACACCATATATTTT. This codes for CASSVSTGEAGNTIYF.

The chain carries TRBV5-4 and TRBJ1-2, with 8 bases aligning to TRBD1. Trimming removed 0 bases from V and 4 bases from J; junction bases left unmatched: 11. Germline loops: CDR1 SGHNT, CDR2 YYREEE (reference sequence). This CDR3 contains 17 residues. CDR3 residues: CASSLAQGQGKGYGYTF. Here the CDR3 DNA reads TGTGCCAGCAGCTTGGCGCAAGGACAGGGTAAGGGCTATGGCTACACCTTC.

The chain couples TRBV19 to TRBJ2-1; 8 bases agree with TRBD1. The ends lost 5 bases at V and 9 bases at J; junction bases unmatched: 18. Germline V gives CDR1 LNHDA, CDR2 SQIVND (reference sequence). The CDR3 covers 17 residues. In DNA form, the CDR3 reads TGTGCCAGTAGTCCGATCCGCTGGACAGGGAGGTGGGGTGAGCAGTTCTTC. Amino acid sequence: CASSPIRWTGRWGEQFF.

The chain is built from TRBV7-9 and TRBJ1-1, with 8 bases fitting TRBD1. CDR3 size: 11 residues. V lost 5 bases, J lost 10 bases, and 3 bases stayed unmatched. Germline lookup yields CDR1 SEHNR and CDR2 FQNEAQ (reference sequence). Here the CDR3 reads CASSQGQGAFF. The CDR3 nucleotides read TGTGCCAGCAGCCAAGGACAGGGAGCTTTCTTT.

This chain joins TRBV6-5 and TRBJ2-7; a possible D gene is TRBD1 (6 bases). The germline V gene encodes CDR1 MNHEY and CDR2 SVGAGI. V was trimmed by 2 bases and J by 4 bases, leaving 12 bases between them. This CDR3 contains 14 residues. The CDR3 DNA reads as TGTGCCAGCAGTTACCGGGACAAGTTGTACGAGCAGTACTTC. This encodes CASSYRDKLYEQYF.

The V gene is TRBV28, the J gene TRBJ2-3; 10 nucleotides align to TRBD2. The germline V gene has CDR1 MDHEN and CDR2 SYDVKM. J was trimmed by 5 bases and V by 5 bases; bases with no gene match: 13. The CDR3 covers 17 residues. This chain's CDR3 is CASSTPQAGGPGDTQYF. For the CDR3, the DNA is TGTGCCAGCAGTACCCCCCAAGCGGGAGGGCCGGGAGATACGCAGTATTTT.

This clone was detected only a few times. The chain uses TRBV5-1 and TRBJ2-7; D unresolved. V gave up 0 bases and J gave up 4 bases, with 11 bases separating them. Germline CDR1 reads SGHRS; CDR2 reads YFSETQ. CDR3 size: 14 residues. CDR3 amino acids: CASSLEQPPYEQYF. The DNA of the CDR3 is TGCGCCAGCAGCTTGGAACAGCCCCCTTACGAGCAGTACTTC.

This clone was counted a few times. The J gene is TRBJ2-1, the V gene TRBV5-1; TRBD2 agrees at 8 bases. V shed 7 bases, J shed 7 bases, and the junction held 10 bases outside the gene matches. The CDR3 has 14 amino acids. CDR1 and CDR2 (germline): SGHRS, YFSETQ. CDR3 sequence: CASQSGGSGNEQFF. CDR3 nucleotides: TGCGCCAGCCAATCGGGGGGGAGCGGAAATGAGCAGTTCTTC. The complete variable domain, with remaining parts taken from reference TRBV5-1 and TRBJ2-1, reads KAGVTQTPRYLIKTRGQQVTLSCSPISGHRSVSWYQQTPGQGLQFLFEYFSETQRNKGNFPGRFSGRQFSNSRSEMNVSTLELGDSALYLCASQSGGSGNEQFFGPGTRLTVL.